A selection of T cell receptor beta chains follows, all from one sample in a study of PD-L1 blockade in urothelial cancer. TCRdb's table, derived via immunoSEQ multiplex PCR, lists solely in-frame clones and lacks some. The sample holds around 57,000 clones, 70% to 90% seen once. Sequences were derived from PBMCs, sampled around atezolizumab (anti-PD-L1) treatment. The receptor set was obtained from a man between 65 and 85 years old with urothelial cancer. Both conserved end residues are part of each CDR3. D genes are given only for firm matches. Not every row has a clone size; where given, it reads once, few, many or a size class.

abundance,v_gene,d_gene,j_gene,CDR3nt,CDR3aa
.,TRBV5-1,TRBD1,TRBJ1-1,TGCGCCAGCAGCAAAGGGACAGGGCAAACCAACACTGAAGCTTTCTTT,CASSKGTGQTNTEAFF
.,TRBV6-4,.,TRBJ2-2,TGTGCCAGCAGGGACAAGAGTTTCTCCGGGGAGCTGTTTTTT,CASRDKSFSGELFF
.,TRBV4-3,TRBD2,TRBJ2-1,TGCGCCAGCAGCCAAAAACCTTATAGCGGGGGTGGGTACAATGAGCAGTTCTTC,CASSQKPYSGGGYNEQFF
once,TRBV9,TRBD1,TRBJ2-5,TGTGCCAGCAGCGTAGAGGCCGGGACAGCTGAAGGAGAGACCCAGTACTTC,CASSVEAGTAEGETQYF
.,TRBV9,.,TRBJ2-2,TGTGCCAGCAGCCCCGGAGCCGGGGAGCTGTTTTTT,CASSPGAGELFF
.,TRBV27,TRBD2,TRBJ2-3,TGTGTCAGCAGTTTATCCCGACTAGCGGGGACAGATACGCAGTATTTT,CVSSLSRLAGTDTQYF
.,TRBV6-6,.,TRBJ2-7,TGTGCCAGCAATCTAGCAACGACGAACGAGCAGTACTTC,CASNLATTNEQYF
.,TRBV5-4,.,TRBJ2-1,TGTGCCAGCAGCGCGAGGCAGGGGTACAATGAGCAGTTCTTC,CASSARQGYNEQFF
.,TRBV19,.,TRBJ2-7,TGTGCCAGTAGTAGACAGGTCGGGGACTACGAGCAGTACTTC,CASSRQVGDYEQYF
.,TRBV5-4,.,TRBJ1-1,TGTGCCAGCAGCTTAGAGACAGGCAACACTGAAGCTTTCTTT,CASSLETGNTEAFF
.,TRBV4-3,.,TRBJ1-4,TGCGCCAGCAGCCAGGGGGCTAGGGAAAAACTGTTTTTT,CASSQGAREKLFF
.,TRBV5-4,.,TRBJ1-1,TGTGCCAGCAGCGTTACAGGGAATGCGGGCACTGAAGCTTTCTTT,CASSVTGNAGTEAFF
.,TRBV5-6,.,TRBJ2-5,TGTGCCAGCAGCTACTTCGAGGATTTTTTGCGAGAGACCCAGTACTTC,CASSYFEDFLRETQYF
.,TRBV7-9,TRBD1,TRBJ2-3,TGTGCCAGCAGCACTAGACAGGGAGTGACAGATACGCAGTATTTT,CASSTRQGVTDTQYF
.,TRBV11-1,.,TRBJ1-4,TGTGCCAGCAGCTTAGACGGGATTGAAAAACTGTTTTTT,CASSLDGIEKLFF
few,TRBV4-3,TRBD2,TRBJ2-2,TGCGCCAGCAGCCAGGGACTAGCGGGAGTTTACACCGGGGAGCTGTTTTTT,CASSQGLAGVYTGELFF
.,TRBV7-2,TRBD2,TRBJ2-3,TGTGCCAGCAGCTTATCTAAAAGCGGGAGCTTTCTGGGGGATACGCAGTATTTT,CASSLSKSGSFLGDTQYF
.,TRBV7-9,.,TRBJ2-3,TGTGCCAGCAGCAAATGGCTTTCGGGAGTCACAGATACGCAGTATTTT,CASSKWLSGVTDTQYF